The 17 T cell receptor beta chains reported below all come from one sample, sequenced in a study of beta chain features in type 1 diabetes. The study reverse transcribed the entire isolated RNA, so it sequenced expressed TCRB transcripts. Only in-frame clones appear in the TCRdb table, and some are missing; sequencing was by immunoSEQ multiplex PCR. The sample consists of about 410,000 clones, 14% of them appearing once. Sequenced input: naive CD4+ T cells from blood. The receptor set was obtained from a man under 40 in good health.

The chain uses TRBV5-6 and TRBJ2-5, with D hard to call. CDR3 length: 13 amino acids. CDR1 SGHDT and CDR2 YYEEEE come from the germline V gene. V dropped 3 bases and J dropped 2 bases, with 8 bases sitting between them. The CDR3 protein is CASSSASQETQYF. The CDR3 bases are TGTGCCAGCAGCTCCGCTTCTCAAGAGACCCAGTACTTC.

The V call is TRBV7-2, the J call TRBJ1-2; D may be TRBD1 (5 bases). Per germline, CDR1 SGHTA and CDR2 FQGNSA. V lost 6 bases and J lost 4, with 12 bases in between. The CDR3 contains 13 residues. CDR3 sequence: CASRNQGTYGYTF. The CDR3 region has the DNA TGTGCCAGCAGGAACCAGGGTACCTATGGCTACACCTTC.

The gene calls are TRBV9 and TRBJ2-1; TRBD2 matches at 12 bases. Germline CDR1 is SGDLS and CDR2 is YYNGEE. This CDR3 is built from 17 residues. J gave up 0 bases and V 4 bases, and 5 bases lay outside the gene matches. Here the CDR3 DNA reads TGTGCCAGCAGCTACTCACTAGCGGGAGGCTCCTACAATGAGCAGTTCTTC. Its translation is CASSYSLAGGSYNEQFF.

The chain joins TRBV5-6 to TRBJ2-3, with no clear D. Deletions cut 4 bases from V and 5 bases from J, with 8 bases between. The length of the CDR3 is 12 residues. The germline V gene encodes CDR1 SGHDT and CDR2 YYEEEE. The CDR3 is CASSPRGDTQYF. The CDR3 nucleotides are TGTGCCAGCAGCCCCCGCGGAGATACGCAGTATTTT.

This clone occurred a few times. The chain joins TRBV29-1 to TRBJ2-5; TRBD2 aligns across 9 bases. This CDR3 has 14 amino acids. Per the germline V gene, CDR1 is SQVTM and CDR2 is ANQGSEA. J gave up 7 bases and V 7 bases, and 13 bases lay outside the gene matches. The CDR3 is CSAGRIAGEGTQYF. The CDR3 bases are TGCAGCGCTGGTAGGATAGCGGGGGAGGGGACCCAGTACTTC.

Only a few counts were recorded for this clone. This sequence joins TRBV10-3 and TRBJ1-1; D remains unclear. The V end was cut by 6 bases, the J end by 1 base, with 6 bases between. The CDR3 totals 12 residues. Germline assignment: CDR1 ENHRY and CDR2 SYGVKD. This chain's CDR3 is CAIRAQNTEAFF. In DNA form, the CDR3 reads TGTGCCATCAGAGCCCAGAACACTGAAGCTTTCTTT.

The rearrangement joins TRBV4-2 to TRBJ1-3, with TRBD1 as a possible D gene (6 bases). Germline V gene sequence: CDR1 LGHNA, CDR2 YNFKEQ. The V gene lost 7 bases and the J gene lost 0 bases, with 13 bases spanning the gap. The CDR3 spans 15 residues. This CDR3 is CASTKGGFSGNTIYF. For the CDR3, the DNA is TGTGCCAGCACTAAGGGGGGGTTCTCTGGAAACACCATATATTTT.

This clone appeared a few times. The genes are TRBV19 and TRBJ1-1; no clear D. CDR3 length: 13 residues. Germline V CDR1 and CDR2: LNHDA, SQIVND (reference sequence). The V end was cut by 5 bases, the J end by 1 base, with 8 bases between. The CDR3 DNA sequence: TGTGCCAGTAGTCCGCCAGCGAACACTGAAGCTTTCTTT. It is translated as CASSPPANTEAFF.

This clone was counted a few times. DNA for the CDR3: TGTGCCAGTAGTATTGATCGGGGGACCTATGGCTACACCTTC. This sequence encodes CASSIDRGTYGYTF. The J gene is TRBJ1-2, the V gene TRBV19; possible D gene TRBD1, 5 bases. The CDR3 covers 14 residues. Germline lookup yields CDR1 LNHDA and CDR2 SQIVND (reference sequence). Between the trimmed V and J ends, which lost 3 bases and 4 bases, there was a span of 12 bases.

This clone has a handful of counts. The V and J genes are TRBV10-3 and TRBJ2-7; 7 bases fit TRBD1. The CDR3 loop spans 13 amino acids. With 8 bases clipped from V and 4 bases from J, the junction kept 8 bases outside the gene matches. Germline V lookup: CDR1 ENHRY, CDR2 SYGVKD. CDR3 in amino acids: CAISGQAKYEQYF. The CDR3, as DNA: TGTGCCATCTCAGGACAGGCAAAGTACGAGCAGTACTTC.

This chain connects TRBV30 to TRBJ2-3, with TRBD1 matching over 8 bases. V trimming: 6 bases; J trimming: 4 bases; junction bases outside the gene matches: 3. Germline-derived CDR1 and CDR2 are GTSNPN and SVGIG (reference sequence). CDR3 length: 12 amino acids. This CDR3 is CACATGADTQYF. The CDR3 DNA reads TGTGCCTGTGCGACAGGGGCAGATACGCAGTATTTT.

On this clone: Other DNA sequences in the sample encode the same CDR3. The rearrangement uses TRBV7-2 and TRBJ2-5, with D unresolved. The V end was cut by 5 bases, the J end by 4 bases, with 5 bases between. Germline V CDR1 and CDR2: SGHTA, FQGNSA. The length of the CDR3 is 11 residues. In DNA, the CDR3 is TGTGCCAGCAGCCGAGTAGAGACCCAGTACTTC. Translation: CASSRVETQYF.

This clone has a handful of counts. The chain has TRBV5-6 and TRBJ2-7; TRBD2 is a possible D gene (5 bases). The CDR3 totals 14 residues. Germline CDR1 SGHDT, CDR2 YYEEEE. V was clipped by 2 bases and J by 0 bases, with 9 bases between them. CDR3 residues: CASSFRGTSYEQYF. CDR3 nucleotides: TGTGCCAGCAGCTTCCGGGGTACCTCCTACGAGCAGTACTTC. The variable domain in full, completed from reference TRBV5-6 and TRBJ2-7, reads DAGVTQSPTHLIKTRGQQVTLRCSPKSGHDTVSWYQQALGQGPQFIFQYYEEEERQRGNFPDRFSGHQFPNYSSELNVNALLLGDSALYLCASSFRGTSYEQYFGPGTRLTVT.

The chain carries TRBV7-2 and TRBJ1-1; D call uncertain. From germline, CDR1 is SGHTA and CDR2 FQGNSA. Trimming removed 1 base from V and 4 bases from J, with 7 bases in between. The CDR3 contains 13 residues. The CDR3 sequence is CASSLEVRTEAFF. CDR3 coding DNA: TGTGCCAGCAGCTTAGAAGTTCGCACTGAAGCTTTCTTT.

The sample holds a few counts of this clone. As DNA, the CDR3 is TGTGCCAGTAGTGGGACTAGCGGGAGCTCCTACAATGAGCAGTTCTTC. This gives the protein CASSGTSGSSYNEQFF. This chain connects TRBV19 to TRBJ2-1; 14 bases line up with TRBD2. V shed 5 bases and J 0 bases; nucleotides not matched to a gene: 0. The CDR3 extends over 16 amino acids. Germline V gives CDR1 LNHDA, CDR2 SQIVND (reference sequence).

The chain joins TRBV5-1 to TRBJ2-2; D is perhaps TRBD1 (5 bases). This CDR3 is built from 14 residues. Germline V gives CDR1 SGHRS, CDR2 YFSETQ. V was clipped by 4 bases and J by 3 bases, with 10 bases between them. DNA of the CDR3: TGCGCCAGCAGCGAAGACAGTTACACCGGGGAGCTGTTTTTT. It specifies CASSEDSYTGELFF.

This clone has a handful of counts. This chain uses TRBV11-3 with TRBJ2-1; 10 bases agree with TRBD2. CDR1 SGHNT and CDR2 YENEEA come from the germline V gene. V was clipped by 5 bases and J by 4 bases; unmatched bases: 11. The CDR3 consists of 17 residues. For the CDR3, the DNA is TGTGCCAGCAGCCGTACTAGCGGGAATGTCTGGTACAATGAGCAGTTCTTC. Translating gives CASSRTSGNVWYNEQFF.